These 27 T cell receptor beta chains were sequenced from one sample in a study of low-dose radiotherapy and immunotherapy resistance in tumors. As to time point: before trial treatment. Primers targeting TRAV and TRBV primed first-strand cDNA, covering alpha and beta chains. Using a constant-region primer together with a V-primer adapter, TCRs were subjected to about 20 PCR cycles of amplification. Via MiXCR, TCRdb re-called the reads, giving one row per CDR3 protein. The sample includes more than 45,000 distinct CDR3 sequences, less than 25% seen only once; the top ten take 5.5% to 6%. This specimen was PBMCs, taken before treatment. The receptors here all came from a male donor with prostate cancer.

This clonotype was observed at least ten times. The V call is TRBV7-8, the J call TRBJ1-5; unclear D gene. Germline values: CDR1 SGHVS, CDR2 FQNEAQ. The CDR3 sequence is 14 residues long. Trimming took 5 bases from V and 6 from J, leaving 14 bases between them. This CDR3 is CASSLAGEGQPQHF. The CDR3 DNA reads TGTGCCAGCAGCCTGGCCGGGGAGGGTCAGCCCCAGCATTTT.

This clonotype occurred many times. V and J are TRBV30 and TRBJ2-1; tentatively, D is TRBD1 (5 bases). V lost 0 bases, J lost 9 bases, and 12 bases lay in between. CDR1 GTSNPN and CDR2 SVGIG come from the germline V gene (reference sequence). CDR3 size: 13 residues. Here the CDR3 DNA reads TGTGCCTGGAGTGTACTGGGTCAGGGTGAGCAGTTCTTC. Translated, it gives CAWSVLGQGEQFF.

In its sample, this clonotype was seen many times. The J gene is TRBJ2-3, the V gene TRBV19, with D maybe TRBD2 (5 bases). CDR3 length: 16 residues. The ends were cut back, 3 bases at V and 0 bases at J, with 13 bases in the middle. In germline, CDR1 is LNHDA, CDR2 SQIVND (reference sequence). This CDR3 reads CASSIGRGSSTDTQYF. CDR3 coding DNA: TGTGCCAGTAGTATCGGTCGGGGATCTAGCACAGATACGCAGTATTTT.

The chain has TRBV24-1 and TRBJ2-5; D may be TRBD1 (6 bases). The CDR3 covers 15 residues. Germline V CDR1 and CDR2: KGHDR, SFDVKD. V was cut by 3 bases and J by 5 bases, with 15 bases left in between. The DNA of the CDR3 is TGTGCCACCAGTGATCCTAGGGGGTCTGGGGAGACCCAGTACTTC. Translated, it gives CATSDPRGSGETQYF.

The V gene is TRBV6-4, the J gene TRBJ2-2, with no clear D. With 5 bases removed from V and 1 base from J, the gap between germline ends came to 8 bases. The CDR3 contains 14 residues. Per germline, CDR1 MRHNA and CDR2 SNTAGT. As DNA, the CDR3 is TGTGCCAGCAGTTTAACTGGGAACACCGGGGAGCTGTTTTTT. Translating gives CASSLTGNTGELFF.

This clonotype was picked up many times. V is TRBV7-9 and J is TRBJ2-1; TRBD2 aligns across 9 bases. With V trimmed by 6 bases and J by 0 bases, 6 bases remained unmatched. Germline loops: CDR1 SEHNR, CDR2 FQNEAQ (reference sequence). The CDR3 contains 16 residues. The CDR3 here is CASSYSGGRSYNEQFF. CDR3 DNA sequence: TGTGCCAGCAGTTATAGCGGGGGACGCTCCTACAATGAGCAGTTCTTC.

In its sample, this clonotype was seen many times. The chain uses TRBV5-5 and TRBJ2-2, with D maybe TRBD2 (6 bases). Looked up from germline, CDR1 is SGHKS and CDR2 is YYEKEE (reference sequence). V dropped 4 bases and J dropped 2 bases, with 21 bases sitting between them. CDR3 length: 18 residues. The CDR3 DNA reads TGTGCCAGCAGCCCGAGGTGGGTGGAGGGAAGTAACACCGGGGAGCTGTTTTTT. This gives the protein CASSPRWVEGSNTGELFF.

There are many counts of this clonotype. The chain combines TRBV4-2 with TRBJ2-7; perhaps TRBD2 as D (6 bases). CDR1 LGHNA and CDR2 YNFKEQ come from the germline V gene. Trimming took off 1 base at V and 2 bases at J, with 12 bases between the two ends. CDR3 length: 15 residues. The CDR3 sequence is CASSQAWEAAYEQYF. The DNA for the CDR3 is TGTGCCAGCAGCCAAGCGTGGGAGGCTGCCTACGAGCAGTACTTC.

The chain has TRBV7-6 and TRBJ2-2, with TRBD2 as a possible D gene (5 bases). CDR1 is SGHVS, CDR2 FNYEAQ, per germline. Trimming left V 6 bases short and J 5 bases short, with 16 bases between. The CDR3 totals 15 residues. The CDR3 bases are TGTGCCAGCAGGGCAAGACCCGGCGGGACCGGGGAGCTGTTTTTT. This codes for CASRARPGGTGELFF.

In its sample, this clonotype was seen many times. CDR3 in amino acids: CASSYLRDKIAKNIQYF. CDR3 bases: TGTGCCAGCAGTTACCTCCGGGACAAAATAGCCAAAAACATTCAGTACTTC. The V call is TRBV27, the J call TRBJ2-4; TRBD1 might be the D (6 bases). With 4 bases removed from V and 0 bases from J, the gap between germline ends came to 16 bases. Germline V lookup: CDR1 MNHEY, CDR2 SMNVEV (reference sequence). The CDR3 runs 17 residues.

This clonotype was detected many times. The V and J genes are TRBV6-2 or TRBV6-3 and TRBJ2-3; unclear D gene. V gave up 4 bases and J gave up 6 bases, with 8 bases separating them. The CDR3 extends over 12 amino acids. CDR1 and CDR2 (germline): MNHEY, SVGEGT. This CDR3 reads CASSLLGDTQYF. The DNA of the CDR3 is TGTGCCAGCAGTTTACTTGGGGATACGCAGTATTTT.

Remarks on this clonotype: A read error may produce the germline difference seen at one junction end. The chain carries TRBV13 and TRBJ2-7; the match to TRBD1 covers 10 bases. The CDR3 sequence is 15 residues long. In germline, CDR1 is PRHDT, CDR2 FYEKMQ (reference sequence). The CDR3 reads CASSIGQGESNEQYF. The CDR3 region has the DNA TGTGCCAGCAGCATAGGACAGGGGGAGTCCAACGAGCAGTACTTC.

Notes on this clonotype: One end of the junction is discordant with germline, which a read error may explain. V gene TRBV30 combines with J gene TRBJ2-7; D call uncertain. This CDR3 spans 11 amino acids. Germline V gene data show CDR1 as GTSNPN and CDR2 as SVGIG (reference sequence). This chain's CDR3 is CSVILAYEQYF. The CDR3 DNA reads TGCAGCGTTATACTCGCCTACGAGCAGTACTTC.

This clonotype was recorded many times. The chain recombines TRBV12-3 or TRBV12-4 with TRBJ1-1, with 10 bases that match TRBD1. The CDR3 loop spans 17 amino acids. The J segment lost 10 bases and the V segment lost 6 bases, leaving 20 bases of the junction unmatched. The CDR3: CASSPQTGGDRARGAFF. The CDR3 coding sequence is TGTGCCAGCAGCCCTCAGACAGGGGGCGATCGAGCGAGAGGAGCTTTCTTT.

This clonotype was seen ten or more times. The chain uses TRBV11-2 and TRBJ2-5; D might be TRBD2 (5 bases). V was pared by 1 base and J by 5 bases, with 11 bases between. The CDR3 runs 14 residues. Per the germline V gene, CDR1 is SGHAT and CDR2 is FQNNGV. The CDR3: CASSLVPSWETQYF. The CDR3 DNA follows: TGTGCCAGCAGCTTAGTTCCTAGCTGGGAGACCCAGTACTTC.

As concerns this clonotype: The junction and the germline gene differ at one end; a read error may be behind it. The rearrangement uses TRBV18 and TRBJ1-4, with 9 bases aligning to TRBD1. CDR1 is KGHSH and CDR2 is LQKENI in the germline V gene. The length of the CDR3 is 15 residues. The DNA of the CDR3 is TGTGCCAGATCACCACCCGGACAGGGGTATGAAAAACTGTTTTTT. This codes for CARSPPGQGYEKLFF.

This clonotype was seen at least ten times. The V call is TRBV29-1, the J call TRBJ2-3, with no clear D. Germline-derived CDR1 and CDR2 are SQVTM and ANQGSEA. V lost 1 base, J lost 0 bases, and 11 bases lay in between. The CDR3 loop spans 15 amino acids. As DNA, the CDR3 is TGCAGCGTTGAAGGAACATCCCCTAGCACAGATACGCAGTATTTT. Its protein product is CSVEGTSPSTDTQYF.

This clonotype has at least ten counts. The chain recombines TRBV5-6 with TRBJ1-2; 9 nucleotides align to TRBD1. After removal of 4 bases from V and 2 bases from J, the junction contained 3 bases not matched to a gene. The V gene's germline CDR1 is SGHDT and CDR2 YYEEEE. The length of the CDR3 is 14 residues. The CDR3 coding sequence is TGTGCCAGCAGCGGAGGACAGGGGAACTATGGCTACACCTTC. It yields the protein CASSGGQGNYGYTF.

This chain links TRBV5-1 with TRBJ1-1; 8 bases line up with TRBD1. J lost 4 bases, V lost 4 bases, and 9 bases had no gene match. The CDR3 consists of 15 residues. Germline assignment: CDR1 SGHRS and CDR2 YFSETQ. CDR3 bases: TGCGCCAGCAGCGGTCAGGGGGCGCCTGGCACTGAAGCTTTCTTT. Its translation: CASSGQGAPGTEAFF.

This clonotype was found many times. The rearrangement joins TRBV7-9 to TRBJ2-7; D not certain. The ends were cut back, 2 bases at V and 4 bases at J, with 3 bases in the middle. CDR3 length: 11 amino acids. Per germline, CDR1 SEHNR and CDR2 FQNEAQ (reference sequence). The CDR3 coding sequence is TGTGCCAGCAGCTTAATTTACGAGCAGTACTTC. Its protein product is CASSLIYEQYF.

There are many counts of this clonotype. The chain joins TRBV19 to TRBJ2-2; 9 bases fit TRBD1. Trimming at V came to 6 bases and at J to 4 bases, leaving 6 bases not matched to a gene. There are 15 residues in the CDR3. Per germline, CDR1 LNHDA and CDR2 SQIVND (reference sequence). CDR3 DNA: TGTGCCAGTAGCACAGGGGGCGTGGGCACCGGGGAGCTGTTTTTT. Translated: CASSTGGVGTGELFF.

At least ten counts were recorded for this clonotype. V gene TRBV14 combines with J gene TRBJ2-4; D is uncertain. Per the germline V gene, CDR1 is SGHDN and CDR2 is FVKESK. The ends were cut back, 6 bases at V and 0 bases at J, with 9 bases in the middle. The CDR3 is made up of 14 amino acids. The CDR3 here is CASSDDLAKNIQYF. CDR3 in DNA: TGTGCCAGCAGTGACGACCTAGCCAAAAACATTCAGTACTTC.

This clonotype was counted at least ten times. The V and J genes are TRBV4-2 and TRBJ1-2, with no clear D. The CDR3 is 12 amino acids. CDR1 LGHNA and CDR2 YNFKEQ come from the germline V gene. V was clipped by 0 bases and J by 10 bases, with 9 bases between them. CDR3 DNA: TGTGCCAGCAGCCAAGATGGTGTGTACTACACCTTC. It specifies CASSQDGVYYTF.

Concerning this clonotype itself: A far larger clone lies a single base away; this is likely a read error. The chain recombines TRBV4-1 with TRBJ2-5, with D possibly being TRBD2 (5 bases). Germline values: CDR1 MGHRA, CDR2 YSYEKL. The CDR3 is made up of 15 amino acids. CDR3 residues: CASSQVWGAGHEQYF. DNA for the CDR3: TGTGCCAGCAGCCAAGTTTGGGGAGCTGGTCATGAGCAGTACTTC.

This clonotype was detected many times. The V gene is TRBV7-2, the J gene TRBJ2-5, with 9 bases matching TRBD1. In germline, CDR1 is SGHTA, CDR2 FQGNSA. Trimming removed 5 bases from V and 1 base from J; junction bases left unmatched: 11. This CDR3 contains 17 residues. The CDR3 DNA follows: TGTGCCAGCAGCCTCACCGGGACAGGGAGTGGCCAAGAGACCCAGTACTTC. Its translation is CASSLTGTGSGQETQYF.

The table lists this clonotype with many counts. The rearrangement joins TRBV30 to TRBJ2-4; D unresolved. V lost 2 bases to trimming and J lost 11 bases, with 19 bases between them. This CDR3 region has 14 residues. Germline-derived CDR1 and CDR2 are GTSNPN and SVGIG (reference sequence). CDR3 amino acids: CAWSPRPSQGLQYF. In DNA form, the CDR3 reads TGTGCCTGGAGTCCTCGGCCATCCCAAGGCCTTCAGTACTTC.

The rearrangement joins TRBV11-3 to TRBJ2-2; D unresolved. The V end was cut by 1 base, the J end by 0 bases, with 6 bases between. This CDR3 spans 15 amino acids. Germline-derived CDR1 and CDR2 are SGHNT and YENEEA. The CDR3 sequence is CASSLVGANTGELFF. The CDR3 DNA follows: TGTGCCAGCAGCTTAGTCGGAGCGAACACCGGGGAGCTGTTTTTT. The full variable domain, its missing parts supplied by reference TRBV11-3 and TRBJ2-2, is EAGVVQSPRYKIIEKKQPVAFWCNPISGHNTLYWYLQNLGQGPELLIRYENEEAVDDSQLPKDRFSAERLKGVDSTLKIQPAELGDSAVYLCASSLVGANTGELFFGEGSRLTVL.